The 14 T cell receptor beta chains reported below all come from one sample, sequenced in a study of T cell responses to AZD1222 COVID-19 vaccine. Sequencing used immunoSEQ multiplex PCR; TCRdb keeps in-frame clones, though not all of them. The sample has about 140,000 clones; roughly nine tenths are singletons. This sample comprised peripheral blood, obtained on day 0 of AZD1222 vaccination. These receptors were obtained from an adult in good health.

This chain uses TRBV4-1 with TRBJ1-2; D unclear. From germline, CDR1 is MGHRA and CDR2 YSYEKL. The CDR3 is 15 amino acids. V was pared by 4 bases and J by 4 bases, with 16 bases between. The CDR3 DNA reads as TGCGCCAGCAGCCCGTTAAGGCCGGGCTTCTATGGCTACACCTTC. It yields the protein CASSPLRPGFYGYTF.

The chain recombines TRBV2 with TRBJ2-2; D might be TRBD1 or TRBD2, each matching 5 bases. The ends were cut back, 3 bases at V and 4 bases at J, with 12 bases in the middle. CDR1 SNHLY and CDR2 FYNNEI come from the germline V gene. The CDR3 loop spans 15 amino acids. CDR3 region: CASSDRGELTGELFF. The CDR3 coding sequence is TGTGCCAGCAGTGACCGAGGGGAGCTCACCGGGGAGCTGTTTTTT.

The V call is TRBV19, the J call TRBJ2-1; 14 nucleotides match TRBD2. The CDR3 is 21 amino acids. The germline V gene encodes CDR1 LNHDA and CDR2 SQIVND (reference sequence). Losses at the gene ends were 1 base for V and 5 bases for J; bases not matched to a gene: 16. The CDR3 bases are TGTGCCAGTAGTATAGGGGGACTAGCGGGGGCCAGGGCTATACGTCACAATGAGCAGTTCTTC. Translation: CASSIGGLAGARAIRHNEQFF.

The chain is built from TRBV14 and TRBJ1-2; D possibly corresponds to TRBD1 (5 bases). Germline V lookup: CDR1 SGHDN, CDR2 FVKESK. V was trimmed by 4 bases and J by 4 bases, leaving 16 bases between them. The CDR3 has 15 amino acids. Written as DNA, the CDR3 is TGTGCCAGCAGCCCAGGGCCGGTCCCCCTCTATGGCTACACCTTC. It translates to CASSPGPVPLYGYTF.

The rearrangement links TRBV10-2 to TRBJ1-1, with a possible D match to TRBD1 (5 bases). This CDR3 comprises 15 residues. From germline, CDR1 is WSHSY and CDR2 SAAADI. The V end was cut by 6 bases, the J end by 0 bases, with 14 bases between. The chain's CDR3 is CASRSSGTVNTEAFF. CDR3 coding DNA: TGCGCCAGCAGATCCTCCGGGACGGTGAACACTGAAGCTTTCTTT.

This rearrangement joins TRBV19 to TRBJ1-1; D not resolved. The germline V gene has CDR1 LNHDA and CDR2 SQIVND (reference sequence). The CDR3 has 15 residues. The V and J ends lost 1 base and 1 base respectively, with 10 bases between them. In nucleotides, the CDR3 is TGTGCCAGTAGTATAGTTTCGGAAGGGAACACTGAAGCTTTCTTT. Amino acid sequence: CASSIVSEGNTEAFF.

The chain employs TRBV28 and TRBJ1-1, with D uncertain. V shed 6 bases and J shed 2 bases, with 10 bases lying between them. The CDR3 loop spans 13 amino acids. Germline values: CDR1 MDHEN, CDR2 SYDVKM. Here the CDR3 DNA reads TGTGCCAGCAGGGGCAGACTAAACACTGAAGCTTTCTTT. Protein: CASRGRLNTEAFF.

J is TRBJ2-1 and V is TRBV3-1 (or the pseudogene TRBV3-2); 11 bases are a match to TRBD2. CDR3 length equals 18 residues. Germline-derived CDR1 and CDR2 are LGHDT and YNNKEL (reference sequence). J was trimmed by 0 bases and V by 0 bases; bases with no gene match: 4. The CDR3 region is CASSQEITSGSSYNEQFF. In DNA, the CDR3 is TGTGCCAGCAGCCAAGAGATCACTAGCGGGAGCTCCTACAATGAGCAGTTCTTC.

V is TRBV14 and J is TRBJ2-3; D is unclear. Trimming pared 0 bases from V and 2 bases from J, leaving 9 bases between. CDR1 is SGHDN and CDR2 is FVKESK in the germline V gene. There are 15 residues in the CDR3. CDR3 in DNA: TGTGCCAGCAGCCAAGAAAACACAGCCACAGATACGCAGTATTTT. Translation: CASSQENTATDTQYF.

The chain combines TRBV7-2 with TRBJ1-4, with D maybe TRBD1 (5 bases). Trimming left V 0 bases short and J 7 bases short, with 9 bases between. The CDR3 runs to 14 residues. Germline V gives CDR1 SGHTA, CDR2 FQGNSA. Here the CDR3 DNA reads TGTGCCAGCAGCTTAGCGGGGGGGAGTGAAAAACTGTTTTTT. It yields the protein CASSLAGGSEKLFF.

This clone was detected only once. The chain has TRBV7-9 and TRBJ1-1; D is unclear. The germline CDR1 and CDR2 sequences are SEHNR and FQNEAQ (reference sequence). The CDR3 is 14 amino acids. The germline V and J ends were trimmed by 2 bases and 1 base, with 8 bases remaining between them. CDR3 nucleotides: TGTGCCAGCAGCTTAACATATCCGAACACTGAAGCTTTCTTT. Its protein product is CASSLTYPNTEAFF.

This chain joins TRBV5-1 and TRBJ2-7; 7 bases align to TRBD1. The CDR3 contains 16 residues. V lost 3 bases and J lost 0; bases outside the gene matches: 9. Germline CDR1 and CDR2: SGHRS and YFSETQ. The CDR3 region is CASSSQGGGLSYEQYF. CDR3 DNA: TGCGCCAGCAGCTCTCAAGGGGGCGGCCTCTCCTACGAGCAGTACTTC.

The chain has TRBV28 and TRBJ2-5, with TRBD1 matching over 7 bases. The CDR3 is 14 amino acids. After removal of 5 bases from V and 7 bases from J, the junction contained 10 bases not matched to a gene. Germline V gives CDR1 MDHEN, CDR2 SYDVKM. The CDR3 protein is CASSPWTGFWTQYF. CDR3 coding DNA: TGTGCCAGCAGTCCATGGACAGGTTTCTGGACCCAGTACTTC.

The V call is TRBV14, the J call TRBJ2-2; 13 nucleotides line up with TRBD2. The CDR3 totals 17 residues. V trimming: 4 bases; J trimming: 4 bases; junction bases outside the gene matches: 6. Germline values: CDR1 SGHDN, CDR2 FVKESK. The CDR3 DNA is TGTGCCAGCAGCCGGCCCGGGACTAGCGGGATCACCGGGGAGCTGTTTTTT. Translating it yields CASSRPGTSGITGELFF.